The 26 T cell receptor beta chains listed next were all sequenced from one sample in a study of blood T cell repertoires in COVID-19. Assay: immunoSEQ multiplex PCR; the TCRdb copy retains only in-frame clones and omits some. This sample has around 390,000 clones, with around nine tenths found just once. Sequencing input: PBMCs or T cells enriched from blood (not recorded which). The receptor source for this set is a woman aged 45-60 years who had recovered from COVID-19.

This clone showed up just once. The genes are TRBV4-2 and TRBJ1-2, with D maybe TRBD1 (5 bases). Germline V gene data show CDR1 as LGHNA and CDR2 as YNFKEQ. The CDR3 runs to 17 residues. Deletions cut 2 bases from V and 4 bases from J, with 20 bases between. The CDR3 DNA is TGTGCCAGCAGCCAAATAGTTGCTCGGGACGGGAGCTATGGCTACACCTTC. Its translation: CASSQIVARDGSYGYTF.

The chain joins TRBV27 to TRBJ2-7; 11 bases are a match to TRBD1. In germline, CDR1 is MNHEY, CDR2 SMNVEV (reference sequence). The length of the CDR3 is 17 residues. V shed 1 base and J 4 bases; nucleotides not matched to a gene: 9. CDR3 in DNA: TGTGCCAGCAGTTTATGGGGAACCGGGACAGGGGGATACGAGCAGTACTTC. Translation: CASSLWGTGTGGYEQYF.

This clone was observed a single time. V gene TRBV6-5 combines with J gene TRBJ1-1; D unclear. V shed 7 bases and J shed 6 bases, with 18 bases lying between them. Per germline, CDR1 MNHEY and CDR2 SVGAGI. This CDR3 has 14 amino acids. CDR3 sequence: CASMKAGRAAEAFF. CDR3 DNA sequence: TGTGCCAGCATGAAGGCAGGCCGCGCCGCTGAAGCTTTCTTT.

The chain carries TRBV29-1 and TRBJ1-1; D is unclear. This CDR3 region has 14 residues. Germline V gives CDR1 SQVTM, CDR2 ANQGSEA. Trimming took off 0 bases at V and 4 bases at J, with 12 bases between the two ends. CDR3 sequence reads: CSVEDRSRGTEAFF. CDR3 DNA sequence: TGCAGCGTTGAAGACAGGTCACGGGGCACTGAAGCTTTCTTT. Looking up the rest from reference TRBV29-1 and TRBJ1-1 gives the full variable domain: SAVISQKPSRDICQRGTSLTIQCQVDSQVTMMFWYRQQPGQSLTLIATANQGSEATYESGFVIDKFPISRPNLTFSTLTVSNMSPEDSSIYLCSVEDRSRGTEAFFGQGTRLTVV.

In DNA form, the CDR3 reads TGCGCCAGCAGCTTGGAGGGGGTATTGGGCTATGGCTACACCTTC. The encoded protein is CASSLEGVLGYGYTF. The chain carries TRBV5-1 and TRBJ1-2, with D tentatively TRBD1 (6 bases). V shed 0 bases and J shed 4 bases, with 13 bases lying between them. Per the germline V gene, CDR1 is SGHRS and CDR2 is YFSETQ. The CDR3 length is 15 residues.

The CDR3 loop reads CASSPGQDEQYF. The CDR3 region has the DNA TGTGCCAGCTCACCCGGACAGGACGAGCAGTACTTC. The J gene is TRBJ2-7, the V gene TRBV18; 7 nucleotides line up with TRBD1. With 3 bases clipped from V and 5 bases from J, the junction kept 1 base outside the gene matches. The CDR3 is made up of 12 amino acids. Germline V gene data show CDR1 as KGHSH and CDR2 as LQKENI.

The chain couples TRBV29-1 to TRBJ1-4; perhaps TRBD1 as D (6 bases). CDR1 is SQVTM, CDR2 ANQGSEA, per germline. The CDR3 is 13 residues long. Between the trimmed V and J ends, which lost 4 bases and 8 bases, there was a span of 14 bases. CDR3 sequence reads: CSVVPQGTEKLFF. The DNA of the CDR3 is TGCAGCGTTGTCCCCCAGGGGACCGAAAAACTGTTTTTT. Looking up the rest from reference TRBV29-1 and TRBJ1-4 gives the full variable domain: SAVISQKPSRDICQRGTSLTIQCQVDSQVTMMFWYRQQPGQSLTLIATANQGSEATYESGFVIDKFPISRPNLTFSTLTVSNMSPEDSSIYLCSVVPQGTEKLFFGSGTQLSVL.

J is TRBJ1-5 and V is TRBV3-1 (or the pseudogene TRBV3-2), with TRBD1 matching over 9 bases. The V segment lost 5 bases and the J segment 0 bases; nucleotides outside the gene matches: 5. This CDR3 has 16 amino acids. Germline CDR1 LGHDT, CDR2 YNNKEL (reference sequence). DNA for the CDR3: TGTGCCAGCAGCAGGGGACAGGGAGATAGCAATCAGCCCCAGCATTTT. It is translated as CASSRGQGDSNQPQHF.

In DNA, the CDR3 is TGTGCCAGCACTAGCCGTCCCGAGACCCAGTACTTC. Protein product: CASTSRPETQYF. The chain employs TRBV2 and TRBJ2-5; D is possibly TRBD2 (5 bases). This CDR3 is 12 amino acids long. CDR1 and CDR2 (germline): SNHLY, FYNNEI. V dropped 7 bases and J dropped 5 bases, with 11 bases sitting between them.

The rearrangement joins TRBV20-1 to TRBJ1-2; D ambiguous. CDR3 size: 11 residues. Germline lookup yields CDR1 DFQATT and CDR2 SNEGSKA (reference sequence). The CDR3 region has the DNA TGCAGCCCTCTCCTCCCGGGTGGCTACACCTTC. Protein sequence: CSPLLPGGYTF.

This clone was seen more than once but under ten times. The rearrangement links TRBV5-1 to TRBJ2-7; 11 bases fit TRBD1. V was pared by 4 bases and J by 5 bases, with 8 bases of the junction left unmatched. CDR1 SGHRS and CDR2 YFSETQ come from the germline V gene. This CDR3 is built from 15 residues. The CDR3 nucleotides are TGCGCCAGCAGCCTAGGACAGGGGGCGCGCCACGAGCAGTACTTC. Encoded protein: CASSLGQGARHEQYF.

The V gene is TRBV6-4, the J gene TRBJ1-1, with D possibly matching TRBD1 (6 bases). Germline V CDR1 and CDR2: MRHNA, SNTAGT. Trimming removed 5 bases at V and 3 bases at J, with 10 bases between. This CDR3 has 13 residues. CDR3 nucleotides: TGTGCCAGCAGTTTGGACAGCTACACTGAAGCTTTCTTT. Protein sequence: CASSLDSYTEAFF.

V and J are TRBV27 and TRBJ1-4, with TRBD1 identical over 8 bases. With V trimmed by 4 bases and J by 4 bases, 5 bases remained unmatched. Germline-derived CDR1 and CDR2 are MNHEY and SMNVEV (reference sequence). The CDR3 length is 15 residues. CDR3 protein: CASSSDRGLNEKLFF. The CDR3 nucleotides read TGTGCCAGCAGTTCCGACAGGGGTCTTAATGAAAAACTGTTTTTT.

This chain joins TRBV18 and TRBJ2-7; possibly TRBD1 for D (6 bases). CDR1 and CDR2 (germline): KGHSH, LQKENI. The V and J ends lost 2 bases and 7 bases respectively, with 18 bases between them. The CDR3 is 15 residues long. The CDR3 sequence: CASSPMAQGMGEQYF. The CDR3 coding sequence is TGTGCCAGCTCACCAATGGCACAGGGAATGGGGGAGCAGTACTTC.

The table lists this clone with a count of one. The chain uses TRBV2 and TRBJ2-1; 8 bases are a match to TRBD1. Germline lookup yields CDR1 SNHLY and CDR2 FYNNEI. The V gene end was trimmed by 4 bases and the J gene end by 5 bases; junction bases not matched to a gene: 10. The CDR3 is made up of 16 amino acids. The CDR3 sequence: CASSGGTGQPHNEQFF. CDR3 DNA: TGTGCCAGCAGTGGGGGGACAGGTCAACCACACAATGAGCAGTTCTTC.

The V and J genes are TRBV5-1 and TRBJ1-1; unclear D gene. Germline CDR1 and CDR2: SGHRS and YFSETQ. V lost 8 bases, J lost 1 base, and 12 bases lay in between. The CDR3 covers 13 residues. The CDR3 is CASRAEGNTEAFF. The CDR3, as DNA: TGCGCCAGTAGGGCCGAGGGGAACACTGAAGCTTTCTTT.

The V and J genes are TRBV11-2 and TRBJ1-1; D is unresolved. Germline V lookup: CDR1 SGHAT, CDR2 FQNNGV. This CDR3 comprises 12 residues. Trimming pared 3 bases from V and 11 bases from J, leaving 13 bases between. CDR3 amino acids: CASSLVAGVAFF. Here the CDR3 DNA reads TGTGCCAGCAGCTTGGTTGCGGGAGTTGCTTTCTTT.

The chain joins TRBV7-9 to TRBJ2-1, with D perhaps TRBD1 (6 bases). Germline CDR1 SEHNR, CDR2 FQNEAQ (reference sequence). CDR3 size: 12 residues. V lost 5 bases and J 5 bases, leaving 7 bases between the germline ends. The CDR3 sequence is CASSRTDNEQFF. CDR3 nucleotides: TGTGCCAGCAGCCGGACAGACAATGAGCAGTTCTTC.

This clone turned up a few times. The CDR3, as DNA: TGTGCCAGCAGCTTAGGGTCCGCGGCGGGGAGCAATCAGCCCCAGCATTTT. It is translated as CASSLGSAAGSNQPQHF. The genes are TRBV7-6 and TRBJ1-5; D not certain. V lost 1 base, J lost 1 base, and 14 bases lay in between. CDR1 and CDR2 from the germline V gene are SGHVS and FNYEAQ. This CDR3 spans 17 amino acids. The complete variable domain, with remaining parts taken from reference TRBV7-6 and TRBJ1-5, reads GAGVSQSPRYKVTKRGQDVALRCDPISGHVSLYWYRQALGQGPEFLTYFNYEAQQDKSGLPNDRFSAERPEGSISTLTIQRTEQRDSAMYRCASSLGSAAGSNQPQHFGDGTRLSIL.

The chain recombines TRBV19 with TRBJ1-5; D is possibly TRBD1 (6 bases). The V gene's germline CDR1 is LNHDA and CDR2 SQIVND (reference sequence). The V end was cut by 8 bases, the J end by 3 bases, with 11 bases between. This CDR3 comprises 13 residues. CDR3 loop: CASGWTVNQPQHF. The CDR3 DNA follows: TGTGCCAGTGGCTGGACAGTCAATCAGCCCCAGCATTTT.

There are a few counts of this clone. This chain connects TRBV12-3 or TRBV12-4 to TRBJ1-2, with TRBD1 as a possible D gene (6 bases). V was shortened by 6 bases and J by 0 bases, with 8 bases between the two germline ends. The CDR3 is 13 residues long. CDR3 sequence reads: CASSPGANYGYTF. In DNA form, the CDR3 reads TGTGCCAGCAGCCCAGGGGCTAACTATGGCTACACCTTC.

The chain carries TRBV28 and TRBJ1-2; D gene ambiguous. Trimming took off 7 bases at V and 4 bases at J, with 13 bases between the two ends. The CDR3 sequence is 13 residues long. Germline CDR1 reads MDHEN; CDR2 reads SYDVKM. In DNA form, the CDR3 reads TGTGCCAGCAAAACAGACGGATTCTATGGCTACACCTTC. Its translation: CASKTDGFYGYTF.

This chain joins TRBV12-3 or TRBV12-4 and TRBJ1-1; the D is unclear. V was shortened by 3 bases and J by 3 bases, with 8 bases between the two germline ends. This CDR3 has 13 amino acids. CDR3 nucleotides: TGTGCCAGCAGTTTCGGGAGGTACACTGAAGCTTTCTTT. Amino acid sequence: CASSFGRYTEAFF.

The chain uses TRBV7-9 and TRBJ1-3, with 7 bases identical to TRBD1. Germline CDR1 reads SEHNR; CDR2 reads FQNEAQ (reference sequence). V lost 5 bases and J lost 7; bases outside the gene matches: 8. This CDR3 is built from 14 residues. The CDR3 sequence is CASSPTGKGNTIYF. The CDR3 DNA follows: TGTGCCAGCAGCCCGACAGGGAAAGGGAACACCATATATTTT.

The rearrangement links TRBV5-1 to TRBJ2-1; 8 positions agree with TRBD2. Germline V gene data show CDR1 as SGHRS and CDR2 as YFSETQ. The CDR3 consists of 17 residues. V trimming: 1 base; J trimming: 4 bases; junction bases outside the gene matches: 10. The CDR3 DNA reads as TGCGCCAGCAGCTTGAGAAGTAGCGGGGCGATATACAATGAGCAGTTCTTC. This gives the protein CASSLRSSGAIYNEQFF.

The V call is TRBV3-1 (or the pseudogene TRBV3-2), the J call TRBJ1-2, with TRBD1 identical over 7 bases. The CDR3 totals 17 residues. Trimming took 0 bases from V and 5 from J; bases not matched to a gene: 12. Germline V gene sequence: CDR1 LGHDT, CDR2 YNNKEL (reference sequence). The CDR3 reads CASSQDRRRDSSYGYTF. The CDR3 nucleotides are TGTGCCAGCAGCCAAGATCGGCGGCGGGACAGCTCATATGGCTACACCTTC.